What follows are 22 T cell receptor beta chains derived from one specimen sequenced in a study of shared clonotypes between healthy human individuals. Using immunoSEQ multiplex PCR, the repertoire was profiled, and TCRdb retains in-frame clones only, with some absent. Of approximately 2,200,000 clones in the sample, 85% to 95% are singletons; the top ten hold more than 1.5%. Naive CD8 cells lacked CD45RO, underwent positive selection for CCR7 and left out terminally differentiated effector memory CD45RA+ cells. The material sequenced was naive CD8+ T cells from PBMCs. These receptors were taken from a man in his late teens or twenties in good health. Some clones in this sample may be carry-over from other donors' samples.

The chain combines TRBV27 with TRBJ2-2, with 7 bases that match TRBD2. CDR1 and CDR2 from the germline V gene are MNHEY and SMNVEV (reference sequence). CDR3 length: 14 residues. J gave up 7 bases and V 4 bases, and 6 bases lay outside the gene matches. The CDR3 DNA reads as TGTGCCAGCAGTTACCTAGCGGCCATCGGGGAGCTGTTTTTT. Translated, it gives CASSYLAAIGELFF.

The chain employs TRBV7-8 and TRBJ1-2; 7 bases are a match to TRBD1. The CDR3 is made up of 15 amino acids. Germline values: CDR1 SGHVS, CDR2 FQNEAQ. V lost 1 base to trimming and J lost 4 bases; unmatched junction nucleotides: 6. CDR3 sequence: CASSLVAGGGYGYTF. The CDR3 DNA is TGTGCCAGCAGCTTAGTGGCAGGGGGAGGCTATGGCTACACCTTC.

This chain links TRBV5-1 with TRBJ2-7; 8 bases map to TRBD1. Germline CDR1 and CDR2: SGHRS and YFSETQ. Trimming took 4 bases from V and 0 from J; bases not matched to a gene: 3. This CDR3 spans 14 amino acids. Written as DNA, the CDR3 is TGCGCCAGCAGCATAGGGACAGGCTCCTACGAGCAGTACTTC. It specifies CASSIGTGSYEQYF. The full variable domain, completed using reference TRBV5-1 and TRBJ2-7, is KAGVTQTPRYLIKTRGQQVTLSCSPISGHRSVSWYQQTPGQGLQFLFEYFSETQRNKGNFPGRFSGRQFSNSRSEMNVSTLELGDSALYLCASSIGTGSYEQYFGPGTRLTVT.

In the case of this clone: The same CDR3 also results from other DNA sequences found in this sample. The chain recombines TRBV28 with TRBJ2-7, with 9 bases fitting TRBD2. Germline trimming cut 6 bases from V and 2 bases from J; bases unmatched to any gene: 5. CDR1 and CDR2 from the germline V gene are MDHEN and SYDVKM. There are 14 residues in the CDR3. The DNA for the CDR3 is TGTGCCAGCAGCCCTGGACTAGCGACCTACGAGCAGTACTTC. It translates to CASSPGLATYEQYF.

The rearrangement uses TRBV27 and TRBJ1-1; D remains unclear. Germline V gives CDR1 MNHEY, CDR2 SMNVEV (reference sequence). Trimming stripped 7 bases from V and 4 bases from J, with 7 bases between. The CDR3 consists of 11 residues. The CDR3 reads CASNGGTEAFF. The CDR3 DNA follows: TGTGCCAGCAATGGAGGCACTGAAGCTTTCTTT.

This clone was observed once. The genes are TRBV28 and TRBJ2-7, with a weak D call TRBD2 (6 bases). Trimming cost V 7 bases and J 0 bases, with 10 bases left between them. The CDR3 is made up of 13 amino acids. Germline V gene lookup returns CDR1 MDHEN and CDR2 SYDVKM. The CDR3 nucleotides are TGTGCCAGCACGCTAGCGCGCTCCTACGAGCAGTACTTC. This encodes CASTLARSYEQYF.

This rearrangement joins TRBV4-1 to TRBJ1-3, with a tentative D call TRBD1 (6 bases). CDR1 and CDR2 from the germline V gene are MGHRA and YSYEKL. V was cut by 0 bases and J by 0 bases, with 12 bases left in between. The CDR3 is 17 amino acids. CDR3 nucleotides: TGCGCCAGCAGCCAAGAGGGGGGGCTCTACTCTGGAAACACCATATATTTT. This translates into CASSQEGGLYSGNTIYF.

The chain couples TRBV9 to TRBJ1-2; D perhaps matches TRBD1 (6 bases). CDR3 length: 16 amino acids. Trimming cost V 1 base and J 6 bases, with 19 bases left between them. Germline loops: CDR1 SGDLS, CDR2 YYNGEE. DNA for the CDR3: TGTGCCAGCAGCGTAACCACGGTAGGGGGTATAGATGGCTACACCTTC. Translating it yields CASSVTTVGGIDGYTF.

The chain carries TRBV21-1 and TRBJ1-5; TRBD1 was called by the table and not checked on the DNA. TRBV21-1 is given as a pseudogene. This CDR3 is 16 amino acids long. In DNA, the CDR3 is TGTGCCAGCAGCGTACGGACAGGGGATAGCAATCAGCCCCAGCATTTT. It translates to CASSVRTGDSNQPQHF.

The V gene is TRBV19, the J gene TRBJ1-2, with no clear D. Germline assignment: CDR1 LNHDA and CDR2 SQIVND (reference sequence). Trimming cost V 4 bases and J 2 bases, with 8 bases left between them. This CDR3 contains 13 residues. The CDR3 DNA sequence: TGTGCCAGTAGTAGGGGTGGAAACTATGGCTACACCTTC. This codes for CASSRGGNYGYTF.

The chain uses TRBV27 and TRBJ1-1, with a tentative D call TRBD1 (6 bases). There are 14 residues in the CDR3. The V gene lost 3 bases and the J gene lost 4 bases, with 12 bases spanning the gap. In germline, CDR1 is MNHEY, CDR2 SMNVEV (reference sequence). The chain's CDR3 is CASSFGTRFTEAFF. DNA for the CDR3: TGTGCCAGCAGTTTTGGGACAAGGTTCACTGAAGCTTTCTTT.

V gene TRBV15 combines with J gene TRBJ1-1; D ambiguous. CDR1 LNHNV and CDR2 YYDKDF come from the germline V gene (reference sequence). V was shortened by 5 bases and J by 2 bases, with 15 bases between the two germline ends. This CDR3 is built from 15 residues. Here the CDR3 DNA reads TGTGCCACCAGCTCCATCCCGGTGGAAAACACTGAAGCTTTCTTT. Protein: CATSSIPVENTEAFF.

The CDR3 spells CASSRSGGPYNEQFF. The CDR3 DNA reads as TGTGCCAGCAGCCGTAGTGGGGGGCCTTACAATGAGCAGTTCTTC. The V and J genes are TRBV7-6 and TRBJ2-1; perhaps D is TRBD1 or TRBD2 (6 bases each). The CDR3 runs 15 residues. Trimming cost V 5 bases and J 4 bases, with 15 bases left between them. Germline V gene sequence: CDR1 SGHVS, CDR2 FNYEAQ.

V usage is TRBV9 and J usage is TRBJ1-1; 7 bases line up with TRBD1. The germline V gene encodes CDR1 SGDLS and CDR2 YYNGEE. The ends lost 5 bases at V and 4 bases at J; junction bases unmatched: 5. The CDR3 loop spans 13 amino acids. The CDR3 protein is CASSVTGATEAFF. Here the CDR3 DNA reads TGTGCCAGCAGTGTTACAGGGGCCACTGAAGCTTTCTTT.

The chain has TRBV19 and TRBJ2-1, with TRBD2 as a possible D gene (6 bases). CDR3 length equals 19 residues. Germline loops: CDR1 LNHDA, CDR2 SQIVND (reference sequence). V gave up 2 bases and J gave up 2 bases, with 22 bases separating them. CDR3 loop: CASSIIFESGVRPYNEQFF. The CDR3 nucleotides are TGTGCCAGTAGTATAATCTTTGAGTCGGGAGTAAGACCCTACAATGAGCAGTTCTTC.

The rearrangement uses TRBV2 and TRBJ1-1; tentative D call: TRBD1 (5 bases). The germline V gene encodes CDR1 SNHLY and CDR2 FYNNEI. The V gene lost 3 bases and the J gene lost 5 bases, with 7 bases spanning the gap. The CDR3 is 12 amino acids. The CDR3 protein is CASSDEGTEAFF. For the CDR3, the DNA is TGTGCCAGCAGTGATGAGGGGACTGAAGCTTTCTTT.

CDR3 coding DNA: TGTGCCAGTAGTATAGGTTTCTCCGGCGGTTACGAGCAGTACTTC. This encodes CASSIGFSGGYEQYF. J is TRBJ2-7 and V is TRBV19; D remains unclear. Germline V gene lookup returns CDR1 LNHDA and CDR2 SQIVND (reference sequence). Trimming took off 1 base at V and 4 bases at J, with 14 bases between the two ends. The CDR3 runs to 15 residues.

The chain recombines TRBV11-2 with TRBJ2-5; D ambiguous. V was clipped by 5 bases and J by 4 bases, with 20 bases between them. Per the germline V gene, CDR1 is SGHAT and CDR2 is FQNNGV. There are 16 residues in the CDR3. This chain's CDR3 is CASSHNSSQTIETQYF. DNA of the CDR3: TGTGCCAGCAGCCACAATTCATCCCAAACTATAGAGACCCAGTACTTC.

The rearrangement links TRBV28 to TRBJ2-7; D is tentatively TRBD1 or TRBD2 (5 bases each). Germline assignment: CDR1 MDHEN and CDR2 SYDVKM. This CDR3 contains 15 residues. V dropped 3 bases and J dropped 3 bases, with 15 bases sitting between them. The CDR3 nucleotides are TGTGCCAGCAGTTTTAGAGGGGAGAGCAACTACGAGCAGTACTTC. Protein: CASSFRGESNYEQYF. Looking up the rest from reference TRBV28 and TRBJ2-7 gives the full variable domain: DVKVTQSSRYLVKRTGEKVFLECVQDMDHENMFWYRQDPGLGLRLIYFSYDVKMKEKGDIPEGYSVSREKKERFSLILESASTNQTSMYLCASSFRGESNYEQYFGPGTRLTVT.

V and J are TRBV7-9 and TRBJ2-1; D is uncertain. The CDR3 sequence is 13 residues long. The V and J ends lost 4 bases and 4 bases respectively, with 8 bases between them. Looked up from germline, CDR1 is SEHNR and CDR2 is FQNEAQ (reference sequence). The CDR3 DNA reads as TGTGCCAGCAGCTCGCGGATTTACAATGAGCAGTTCTTC. It codes for CASSSRIYNEQFF.

This clone was picked up one time. The chain recombines TRBV6-1 with TRBJ1-1; 8 nucleotides agree with TRBD1. The CDR3 runs to 14 residues. V lost 6 bases and J lost 4; bases outside the gene matches: 7. From germline, CDR1 is MNHNS and CDR2 SASEGT. The CDR3: CASSAQGEGTEAFF. CDR3 bases: TGTGCCAGCAGCGCACAGGGGGAGGGCACTGAAGCTTTCTTT.

The CDR3 protein is CSVELSQRSNEQFF. The CDR3 DNA follows: TGCAGCGTTGAACTCAGCCAGCGGTCCAATGAGCAGTTCTTC. The chain combines TRBV29-1 with TRBJ2-1; possible D gene TRBD2, 5 bases. The V end was cut by 2 bases, the J end by 6 bases, with 14 bases between. This CDR3 region has 14 residues. The V gene's germline CDR1 is SQVTM and CDR2 ANQGSEA.